This passage covers 19 T cell receptor beta chains from one sample sequenced in a study of T-cell memory formation after mild COVID-19 (dated by TCRdb to the early 2020s). Receptors were amplified or captured by 5' RACE. Sequenced on an Illumina NovaSeq 6000. TCRdb cleaned the public reads at Q25 with fastp, built clones with MiXCR and kept in-frame beta chains. For every CDR3 protein sequence, its rows merge into one entry that carries the most common genes and DNA. This sample gives 400,000 to 500,000 distinct CDR3 sequences in total; around 19% of them show up just once. 8.4% of the sample lies in the top ten. The sequencing input was PBMCs or a T cell subset sorted from them (not recorded which). The receptors here all came from an adult woman who had mild COVID-19 (a few samples of this study predate the infection). The sample titles of this study are shuffled in the database, so cell type and time point are left out; the donor was told from shared clones.

This chain links TRBV3-1 with TRBJ1-1, with no clear D. This CDR3 contains 14 residues. The V gene's germline CDR1 is LGHDT and CDR2 YNNKEL (reference sequence). The ends were cut back, 4 bases at V and 10 bases at J, with 19 bases in the middle. The CDR3 sequence: CASSPTGEVRGAFF. The CDR3 nucleotides are TGTGCCAGCAGCCCTACGGGCGAGGTTCGGGGAGCTTTCTTT.

This clonotype showed up just a few times. The rearrangement uses TRBV7-9 and TRBJ1-2; 7 nucleotides line up with TRBD1. The CDR3 runs to 14 residues. Germline CDR1 is SEHNR and CDR2 is FQNEAQ (reference sequence). Trimming removed 1 base from V and 7 bases from J; junction bases left unmatched: 6. CDR3: CASSLEQGNIGYTF. The CDR3 nucleotides read TGTGCCAGCAGCTTAGAACAGGGGAACATTGGCTACACCTTC.

CDR3 nucleotides: TGCGCCAGCAGCCAAGAAAACAGCCCTAGGAGTTCACCCCTCCACTTT. It codes for CASSQENSPRSSPLHF. The chain has TRBV4-3 and TRBJ1-6; no reliable D call. In germline, CDR1 is LGHNA, CDR2 YSLEER. V lost 0 bases, J lost 9 bases, and 15 bases lay in between. The CDR3 covers 16 residues.

This sequence joins TRBV7-9 and TRBJ2-3; 9 bases are shared with TRBD1. CDR1 and CDR2 from the germline V gene are SEHNR and FQNEAQ (reference sequence). With 5 bases clipped from V and 2 bases from J, the junction kept 23 bases outside the gene matches. This CDR3 comprises 21 residues. Here the CDR3 reads CASSQRQGGELLLVPTDTQYF. CDR3 sequence (DNA): TGTGCCAGCAGCCAACGACAGGGGGGCGAACTACTCCTCGTACCCACAGATACGCAGTATTTT.

The V and J genes are TRBV12-3 or TRBV12-4 and TRBJ2-2; 9 nucleotides agree with TRBD2. This CDR3 is built from 15 residues. Trimming cost V 4 bases and J 4 bases; bases outside gene matches: 4. The CDR3: CASSSLAGPTGELFF. In DNA form, the CDR3 reads TGTGCCAGCAGTTCCCTAGCGGGGCCCACCGGGGAGCTGTTTTTT.

V usage is TRBV3-1 and J usage is TRBJ2-2; D possibly corresponds to TRBD2 (5 bases). The CDR3 length is 14 residues. In germline, CDR1 is LGHDT, CDR2 YNNKEL (reference sequence). Trimming shortened V by 1 base and J by 6 bases, and 9 bases separated the two germline ends. The CDR3: CASSQGSVAGELFF. Here the CDR3 DNA reads TGTGCCAGCAGCCAAGGTAGCGTCGCCGGGGAGCTGTTTTTT.

V gene TRBV9 combines with J gene TRBJ1-2; TRBD1 is a possible D gene (5 bases). Trimming removed 5 bases from V and 8 bases from J, with 13 bases in between. Per germline, CDR1 SGDLS and CDR2 YYNGEE. The CDR3 is made up of 12 amino acids. CDR3 loop: CASRGGTQGYTF. CDR3 DNA: TGTGCCAGCAGGGGGGGAACGCAAGGCTACACCTTC. Complete variable domain (other parts from reference TRBV9 and TRBJ1-2): DSGVTQTPKHLITATGQRVTLRCSPRSGDLSVYWYQQSLDQGLQFLIQYYNGEERAKGNILERFSAQQFPDLHSELNLSSLELGDSALYFCASRGGTQGYTFGSGTRLTVV.

This clonotype was found a few times. J is TRBJ1-2 and V is TRBV12-3 or TRBV12-4, with unresolved D. The germline V and J ends were trimmed by 3 bases and 6 bases, with 8 bases remaining between them. The CDR3 is 12 amino acids. As DNA, the CDR3 is TGTGCCAGCAGTTTCGGTGCGGATGGCTACACCTTC. Protein product: CASSFGADGYTF.

The chain has TRBV7-2 and TRBJ1-5; a possible D gene is TRBD1 (5 bases). There are 15 residues in the CDR3. The germline V gene encodes CDR1 SGHTA and CDR2 FQGNSA. The V gene lost 1 base and the J gene lost 6 bases, with 13 bases spanning the gap. CDR3 region: CASSLVMAGSQPQHF. The DNA of the CDR3 is TGTGCCAGCAGCTTAGTAATGGCAGGGAGTCAGCCCCAGCATTTT. Based on the CDR3 plus reference TRBV7-2 and TRBJ1-5, the full variable domain is GAGVSQSPSNKVTEKGKDVELRCDPISGHTALYWYRQSLGQGLEFLIYFQGNSAPDKSGLPSDRFSAERTGGSVSTLTIQRTQQEDSAVYLCASSLVMAGSQPQHFGDGTRLSIL.

This clonotype was seen once. This chain joins TRBV25-1 and TRBJ2-6; D possibly corresponds to TRBD1 (5 bases). Germline-derived CDR1 and CDR2 are MGHDK and SYGVNS. Trimming stripped 7 bases from V and 2 bases from J, with 15 bases between. The CDR3 has 16 residues. CDR3 amino acids: CASNQGFSAGANVLTF. The CDR3 region has the DNA TGTGCCAGCAACCAGGGTTTCTCTGCTGGGGCCAACGTCCTGACTTTC. The whole variable domain, filled in from reference TRBV25-1 and TRBJ2-6, reads EADIYQTPRYLVIGTGKKITLECSQTMGHDKMYWYQQDPGMELHLIHYSYGVNSTEKGDLSSESTVSRIRTEHFPLTLESARPSHTSQYLCASNQGFSAGANVLTFGAGSRLTVL.

This clonotype was recorded a few times. The chain recombines TRBV24-1 with TRBJ1-2, with 9 bases matching TRBD1. Trimming removed 0 bases from V and 7 bases from J; junction bases left unmatched: 11. Looked up from germline, CDR1 is KGHDR and CDR2 is SFDVKD. There are 17 residues in the CDR3. The CDR3 sequence: CATSDLGAGQGPGGYTF. The CDR3 DNA reads TGTGCCACCAGTGATTTGGGGGCGGGACAGGGCCCCGGTGGCTACACCTTC.

The gene calls are TRBV29-1 and TRBJ2-1; TRBD2 might be the D (6 bases). Trimming left V 4 bases short and J 9 bases short, with 13 bases between. Germline CDR1 SQVTM, CDR2 ANQGSEA. The CDR3 totals 12 residues. CDR3: CSVGKGGSEQFF. CDR3 DNA sequence: TGCAGCGTTGGGAAGGGAGGAAGTGAGCAGTTCTTC.

The V gene is TRBV6-6, the J gene TRBJ1-1; 11 nucleotides line up with TRBD1. V shed 4 bases, J shed 4 bases, and the junction held 8 bases outside the gene matches. Looked up from germline, CDR1 is MNHNY and CDR2 is SVGAGI (reference sequence). This CDR3 has 16 amino acids. The chain's CDR3 is CASSSIGQGAATEAFF. The CDR3 DNA follows: TGTGCCAGCAGTTCAATAGGACAGGGGGCGGCCACTGAAGCTTTCTTT.

This clonotype was observed a handful of times. The chain couples TRBV5-4 to TRBJ2-3, with D perhaps TRBD1 (7 bases). This CDR3 has 16 amino acids. V was clipped by 0 bases and J by 2 bases, with 13 bases between them. Per the germline V gene, CDR1 is SGHNT and CDR2 is YYREEE (reference sequence). DNA for the CDR3: TGTGCCAGCAGCTTGGCTCAGGGGGGATACACAGATACGCAGTATTTT. This gives the protein CASSLAQGGYTDTQYF.

There are a few counts of this clonotype. This chain joins TRBV15 and TRBJ1-1; possible D gene TRBD1, 6 bases. Germline V CDR1 and CDR2: LNHNV, YYDKDF (reference sequence). This CDR3 is built from 17 residues. V was pared by 1 base and J by 0 bases, with 15 bases between. This CDR3 reads CATSRVRGRGMNTEAFF. The CDR3 DNA follows: TGTGCCACCAGCAGAGTTCGGGGGCGAGGCATGAACACTGAAGCTTTCTTT.

This clonotype has just a few counts. This chain connects TRBV4-1 to TRBJ1-2; D is possibly TRBD1 (6 bases). V shed 0 bases and J shed 5 bases, with 16 bases lying between them. Germline lookup yields CDR1 MGHRA and CDR2 YSYEKL. CDR3 length: 16 residues. CDR3 sequence reads: CASSQDAISGEYGYTF. DNA for the CDR3: TGCGCCAGCAGCCAAGATGCAATATCAGGGGAGTATGGCTACACCTTC.

The V call is TRBV12-3 or TRBV12-4, the J call TRBJ2-3; maybe TRBD2 (6 bases). The length of the CDR3 is 14 residues. Trimming took off 5 bases at V and 4 bases at J, with 13 bases between the two ends. CDR3 in DNA: TGTGCCAGCAGTCTTACTAGCCCCTCAGATACGCAGTATTTT. Amino acids: CASSLTSPSDTQYF.

The sample holds a few counts of this clonotype. The chain couples TRBV10-3 to TRBJ1-4; 12 nucleotides line up with TRBD1. CDR3 length: 17 residues. V dropped 10 bases and J dropped 2; count of bases not matched to a gene: 11. Germline loops: CDR1 ENHRY, CDR2 SYGVKD. The CDR3: CATSSGQGAATNEKLFF. The CDR3 bases are TGTGCCACTAGTTCGGGACAGGGGGCGGCCACTAATGAAAAACTGTTTTTT.

This clonotype has only a few counts. The V call is TRBV5-6, the J call TRBJ1-2; D unresolved. The V gene lost 3 bases and the J gene lost 7 bases, with 10 bases spanning the gap. Looked up from germline, CDR1 is SGHDT and CDR2 is YYEEEE. The CDR3 runs to 12 residues. CDR3: CASSSEPGGYTF. As DNA, the CDR3 is TGTGCCAGCAGCTCAGAACCGGGTGGCTACACCTTC.